This T cell receptor (beta chain) is drawn from a study of blood T cells in healthy people across ages. Combining a sample-barcoded 5' primer with a J-beta primer mix, a second PCR ran for about 6 to 12 cycles. In TCRdb, the 5' RACE reads were re-called with MiXCR into one record per CDR3 protein. The sample carries 1.5 million to 2 million distinct CDR3 sequences, approximately 50% recorded once. There are 11 residues in the CDR3. Germline V gene sequence: CDR1 SGHRS, CDR2 YFSETQ. Trimming took 9 bases from V and 10 from J, leaving 14 bases between them. A few counts support this clonotype. This chain links TRBV5-1 with TRBJ2-1; D might be TRBD1 (6 bases). The source is a woman in her forties in good health. Sequenced: blood. CDR3 coding DNA: TGCGCCACCGAAGTAGGGGGAGAGCAGTTCTTC. Its translation is CATEVGGEQFF.